The T cell receptor beta chain described here comes from a study of monozygotic twins with inflammatory bowel disease. The unique tags termed UMIs, each holding a 6-nucleotide sample barcode, were added by means of template switching. TCRdb re-called the 5' RACE reads, yielding one record per CDR3 amino acid sequence without DNA. The table lists 300,000 to 350,000 distinct CDR3 sequences. Whole-study results and caveats: IBD patients, compared with healthy twins, shared fewer clonotypes with others (especially with disease activity). The data offered no way to tell different T cell subtypes apart. Patients got different immunosuppressive treatments, which may have made their repertoires more variable.

This CDR3 has 15 residues. Germline assignment: CDR1 SGHTA and CDR2 FQGNSA. Remarks on this clonotype: The target antigen is unknown.

The chain recombines TRBV7-2 with TRBJ2-1; without DNA, the TCRdb call of TRBD2 cannot be checked. Sequencing was performed on blood. This receptor was obtained from a human donor with ulcerative colitis or Crohn's disease, or a healthy co-twin of an affected twin (not recorded which). This CDR3 is CASRSGTRIMAEQFF.